Listed below are T cell receptor beta chains from one sample, sequenced in a study of T-cell reconstitution after alpha-beta-depleted transplantation in children. TCRdb re-derived calls from the PCR reads in MiXCR, one entry per CDR3 protein. The table has about 410,000 distinct CDR3 sequences, roughly 20% seen once. This material consisted of PBMCs from the stem cell graft donor, taken from the stem cell graft. These receptors were taken from a human donor who donated a stem cell graft to a child with acute myeloid leukemia. Each CDR3 is given with its conserved first and last residue. Each record gives: CDR3 length, J gene, D gene, V gene, CDR3 protein. The D gene is left open where the match is weak.

19	TRBJ2-6	.	TRBV6-1	CASSPRWGVAKSGANVLTF
16	TRBJ2-2	TRBD2	TRBV15	CATSRRLAQNTGELFF
15	TRBJ2-3	TRBD2	TRBV7-2	CASSFRGRGSDTQYF
15	TRBJ1-1	TRBD1	TRBV7-9	CASSLDRTGLTEAFF
17	TRBJ2-1	.	TRBV27	CASSSPLGGVPYNEQFF
16	TRBJ2-3	TRBD1	TRBV6-5	CASSYGTGGRTDTQYF
17	TRBJ2-3	.	TRBV12-3/TRBV12-4	CASSFKGAGRSTDTQYF
18	TRBJ2-5	TRBD2	TRBV6-5	CASSYAQASGRAEETQYF
15	TRBJ2-5	.	TRBV7-9	CASSLDRAPKETQYF
20	TRBJ2-7	TRBD2	TRBV12-3/TRBV12-4	CASSSSGWGTSGSYDYEQYF
15	TRBJ2-1	TRBD1	TRBV30	CAWERQGGFRNEQFF
15	TRBJ2-2	.	TRBV5-1	CASSPIRANTGELFF
15	TRBJ2-3	TRBD2	TRBV6-2/TRBV6-3	CASSYSQAGGGTQYF
16	TRBJ1-1	TRBD1	TRBV7-3	CASSSPGTGENTEAFF
17	TRBJ1-3	.	TRBV6-1	CASSRDATGSSGNTIYF
15	TRBJ2-7	TRBD2	TRBV27	CASSLRGLAGDEQYF
15	TRBJ1-2	.	TRBV7-9	CASSLGSGLRPGYTF
14	TRBJ2-2	.	TRBV29-1	CSVAGGGGPGELFF
15	TRBJ2-3	.	TRBV7-2	CASSLEGRRGDTQYF
13	TRBJ2-7	TRBD2	TRBV29-1	CSVVGGRAKEQYF
13	TRBJ2-7	.	TRBV12-3/TRBV12-4	CASSQGLGYEQYF
13	TRBJ1-2	.	TRBV12-3/TRBV12-4	CASRPDGYYGYTF
13	TRBJ2-7	.	TRBV4-2	CASSQEVGYEQYF
17	TRBJ2-3	TRBD2	TRBV4-2	CASSPRGTSDLTDTQYF
16	TRBJ2-7	.	TRBV5-1	CASSLAGPASSYEQYF
14	TRBJ1-6	TRBD1	TRBV15	CATSTGTGYSPLHF
14	TRBJ1-2	.	TRBV20-1	CSARDLILGYGYTF
19	TRBJ2-1	.	TRBV6-9	CASSSHSLGELQKYNEQFF
16	TRBJ2-3	TRBD1	TRBV29-1	CSVEWGTGPKRDTQYF
15	TRBJ2-2	TRBD2	TRBV6-1	CASTLAGVRGGELFF
17	TRBJ1-5	.	TRBV28	CASSQTLGGRLNQPQHF
14	TRBJ2-5	.	TRBV28	CASSVGTLKETQYF
14	TRBJ1-5	.	TRBV6-1	CASSPRGLNQPQHF
13	TRBJ2-7	TRBD1	TRBV12-3/TRBV12-4	CASVTGLGDEQYF
15	TRBJ2-7	.	TRBV20-1	CSASKGGGRYYEQYF
14	TRBJ2-3	.	TRBV4-3	CASSQQQYTDTQYF
15	TRBJ2-1	TRBD2	TRBV20-1	CSAHLSGRAGNEQFF
15	TRBJ2-6	.	TRBV7-9	CASSLKGQGANVLTF
14	TRBJ2-1	.	TRBV7-3	CASSLTGTNNEQFF
21	TRBJ1-4	TRBD1	TRBV4-1	CASSLIASSRGRLTTNEKLFF
17	TRBJ2-1	TRBD2	TRBV15	CATSRAVGGSTYNEQFF
13	TRBJ1-1	.	TRBV20-1	CSALKGGNTEAFF
14	TRBJ2-7	.	TRBV7-9	CASSLEGEAYEQYF
12	TRBJ1-2	.	TRBV29-1	CSVESGNYGYTF
15	TRBJ2-3	TRBD2	TRBV6-2/TRBV6-3	CASSYGGSLTDTQYF
18	TRBJ2-2	TRBD1	TRBV28	CASSPKSMDRGRTGELFF
14	TRBJ2-7	TRBD1	TRBV7-8	CASSPIDRDDEQYF
12	TRBJ1-1	.	TRBV29-1	CSLRLTNTEAFF
12	TRBJ2-7	.	TRBV20-1	CSARVRGYEQYF